This T cell receptor (beta chain) was sequenced for a study of shared clonotypes between healthy human individuals. Study context: Per-donor plates numbered three CD4 naive, three CD4 memory, two CD8 naive and one CD8 memory.

Cells designated naive CD8 were CD45RO-negative and were positively selected for CCR7, with terminally differentiated effector memory CD45RA+ cells excluded. Genomic DNA of every subset was divided equally among multiple immunoSEQ plates. Clones were read by immunoSEQ multiplex PCR, and TCRdb kept only the in-frame ones, dropping some. The sample lists hundreds of thousands of clones, approximately 96% occurring once. Germline trimming cut 4 bases from V and 2 bases from J; bases unmatched to any gene: 13. The V gene's germline CDR1 is SGHNT and CDR2 YYREEE (reference sequence). The CDR3 runs 17 residues.

Sequencing was carried out using naive CD8+ T cells sorted from blood. The clonotype was recovered from a woman in her 30s in good health. V gene TRBV5-4 combines with J gene TRBJ1-1; 8 nucleotides match TRBD1. CDR3 residues: CASSDGTGGGANTEAFF. The DNA of the CDR3 is TGTGCCAGCAGCGATGGGACAGGCGGGGGGGCTAACACTGAAGCTTTCTTT.